The 4 T cell receptor beta chains below come from one sample, sequenced in a study of blood T cell repertoires in COVID-19. The protocol was immunoSEQ multiplex PCR, while the TCRdb copy is restricted to in-frame clones and leaves out a portion. The data show hundreds of thousands of clones, with less than 90% seen just once and around 0.72% held by the top ten. Sequenced input: peripheral blood. These receptors came from a man between 40 and 49 years old with acute or convalescent COVID-19.

This rearrangement joins TRBV6-5 to TRBJ2-5; 9 nucleotides align to TRBD1. The length of the CDR3 is 13 residues. Germline V gene data show CDR1 as MNHEY and CDR2 as SVGAGI. J was trimmed by 5 bases and V by 6 bases; bases with no gene match: 4. The CDR3 loop reads CASSRDRDETQYF. The CDR3 bases are TGTGCCAGCAGCCGGGACAGGGATGAGACCCAGTACTTC.

The V gene is TRBV2, the J gene TRBJ2-7; D is perhaps TRBD1 (5 bases). Germline V CDR1 and CDR2: SNHLY, FYNNEI. Deletions cut 7 bases from V and 0 bases from J, with 13 bases between. The length of the CDR3 is 14 residues. In nucleotides, the CDR3 is TGTGCCAGCAACACCGGACAAAGCTCCTACGAGCAGTACTTC. Translation gives CASNTGQSSYEQYF.

The chain has TRBV19 and TRBJ2-5; D might be TRBD2 (5 bases). V lost 2 bases and J lost 5, with 12 bases in between. Germline V gives CDR1 LNHDA, CDR2 SQIVND (reference sequence). The CDR3 consists of 14 residues. The CDR3 loop reads CASSIRAALETQYF. The CDR3 nucleotides are TGTGCCAGTAGTATAAGAGCGGCATTGGAGACCCAGTACTTC.

This clone was recorded once. V gene TRBV6-2 or TRBV6-3 combines with J gene TRBJ1-5; TRBD1 aligns across 10 bases. CDR3 length: 17 amino acids. The V and J ends lost 2 bases and 2 bases, in that order; junction bases with no gene match: 6. Germline V gene lookup returns CDR1 MNHEY and CDR2 SVGEGT. The CDR3 sequence: CASSYTGQGVRNQPQHF. As DNA, the CDR3 is TGTGCCAGCAGTTACACTGGACAGGGGGTACGCAATCAGCCCCAGCATTTT.